The 14 T cell receptor beta chains listed next were all sequenced from one sample in a study of blood T cell repertoires in COVID-19. Libraries were prepared by immunoSEQ multiplex PCR; TCRdb keeps only in-frame clonotypes and omits some of them. In the table there are about 84,000 clones, about 95% of which are singletons. Sequenced: peripheral blood. The receptors shown here come from a human donor with active COVID-19. The donor label of this sample is uncertain.

This clone was seen only once. The rearrangement uses TRBV19 and TRBJ2-1; TRBD1 agrees at 9 bases. Per germline, CDR1 LNHDA and CDR2 SQIVND (reference sequence). The CDR3 is 14 residues long. The J segment lost 5 bases and the V segment lost 7 bases, leaving 6 bases of the junction unmatched. The CDR3: CASNRDRVNNEQFF. CDR3 coding DNA: TGTGCCAGTAACCGGGACAGGGTTAACAATGAGCAGTTCTTC.

The rearrangement joins TRBV20-1 to TRBJ2-1, with TRBD2 matching 10 bases. The CDR3 is made up of 14 amino acids. Looked up from germline, CDR1 is DFQATT and CDR2 is SNEGSKA (reference sequence). Trimming at V came to 3 bases and at J to 1 base, leaving 0 bases not matched to a gene. DNA for the CDR3: TGCAGTGCTAGTAGCGGGAGGTCCTACAATGAGCAGTTCTTC. Translating it yields CSASSGRSYNEQFF.

The CDR3 reads CASSLEGQGNGYNSPLHF. In nucleotides, the CDR3 is TGCGCCAGCAGCTTGGAGGGACAGGGCAACGGCTATAATTCACCCCTCCACTTT. V gene TRBV5-1 combines with J gene TRBJ1-6, with 9 bases matching TRBD1. From germline, CDR1 is SGHRS and CDR2 YFSETQ. The CDR3 is 18 residues long. The V segment lost 0 bases and the J segment 3 bases; nucleotides outside the gene matches: 7. The full variable domain, with the rest looked up from reference TRBV5-1 and TRBJ1-6, is KAGVTQTPRYLIKTRGQQVTLSCSPISGHRSVSWYQQTPGQGLQFLFEYFSETQRNKGNFPGRFSGRQFSNSRSEMNVSTLELGDSALYLCASSLEGQGNGYNSPLHFGNGTRLTVT.

CDR3 bases: TGTGCCAGCTCACCAACGGGAGCGGAGACCCAGTACTTC. This encodes CASSPTGAETQYF. The rearrangement links TRBV18 to TRBJ2-5; possibly TRBD2 for D (6 bases). V was pared by 2 bases and J by 5 bases, with 9 bases between. CDR3 size: 13 residues. The germline V gene encodes CDR1 KGHSH and CDR2 LQKENI. The full variable domain, rest sourced from reference TRBV18 and TRBJ2-5, is NAGVMQNPRHLVRRRGQEARLRCSPMKGHSHVYWYRQLPEEGLKFMVYLQKENIIDESGMPKERFSAEFPKEGPSILRIQQVVRGDSAAYFCASSPTGAETQYFGPGTRLLVL.

The chain joins TRBV3-1 (or the pseudogene TRBV3-2) to TRBJ2-5; TRBD2 matches 16 bases. The CDR3 has 19 amino acids. Unmatched junction bases numbered 8, after V lost 0 bases and J lost 4 bases. The germline V gene encodes CDR1 LGHDT and CDR2 YNNKEL (reference sequence). Here the CDR3 DNA reads TGTGCCAGCAGCCAAGACTTTGGGACTAGCGGGGGGGCCTTAGAGACCCAGTACTTC. Protein product: CASSQDFGTSGGALETQYF.

The V call is TRBV4-2, the J call TRBJ2-2, with 10 bases matching TRBD2. V lost 2 bases, J lost 0 bases, and 3 bases stayed unmatched. The CDR3 runs to 17 residues. Germline V lookup: CDR1 LGHNA, CDR2 YNFKEQ. The CDR3 reads CASSQPSGGANTGELFF. The CDR3 nucleotides read TGTGCCAGCAGCCAACCGAGCGGGGGGGCGAACACCGGGGAGCTGTTTTTT.

This chain links TRBV4-1 with TRBJ2-3, with 7 nucleotides matching TRBD1. The germline V gene encodes CDR1 MGHRA and CDR2 YSYEKL. V shed 0 bases, J shed 3 bases, and the junction held 6 bases outside the gene matches. The CDR3 totals 16 residues. The CDR3 DNA follows: TGCGCCAGCAGCCAAGAAGGGGGCAGGGTTACAGATACGCAGTATTTT. This gives the protein CASSQEGGRVTDTQYF.

The chain is built from TRBV19 and TRBJ2-3; weak D call: TRBD1 (5 bases). CDR3 length: 15 amino acids. Germline V gives CDR1 LNHDA, CDR2 SQIVND (reference sequence). V lost 4 bases to trimming and J lost 2 bases, with 13 bases between them. CDR3 sequence (DNA): TGTGCCAGTAGTAAGGGGTCGCTGGTCACAGATACGCAGTATTTT. Its protein product is CASSKGSLVTDTQYF.

The table lists this clone with a count of one. This rearrangement joins TRBV2 to TRBJ2-2; possible D gene TRBD1, 5 bases. The germline V gene has CDR1 SNHLY and CDR2 FYNNEI. V was cut by 3 bases and J by 1 base, with 12 bases left in between. The CDR3 sequence is 16 residues long. The CDR3 loop reads CASSDPRAKNTGELFF. CDR3 sequence (DNA): TGTGCCAGCAGTGACCCCAGGGCCAAGAACACCGGGGAGCTGTTTTTT.

This rearrangement joins TRBV2 to TRBJ1-1, with 7 bases aligning to TRBD1. V shed 6 bases, J shed 0 bases, and the junction held 7 bases outside the gene matches. The CDR3 is made up of 15 amino acids. In germline, CDR1 is SNHLY, CDR2 FYNNEI. The CDR3 protein is CASRVDRTMNTEAFF. CDR3 coding DNA: TGTGCCAGCAGGGTGGACAGGACCATGAACACTGAAGCTTTCTTT.

The CDR3 DNA follows: TGTGCCATCAGTGATGGCGGGACAGGGAACTACGAGCAGTACTTC. This sequence encodes CAISDGGTGNYEQYF. The V gene is TRBV10-3, the J gene TRBJ2-7; TRBD1 agrees at 9 bases. V shed 3 bases and J 3 bases; nucleotides not matched to a gene: 6. Germline V gives CDR1 ENHRY, CDR2 SYGVKD. The CDR3 has 15 amino acids.

V is TRBV2 and J is TRBJ2-5; TRBD2 is a possible D gene (7 bases). Deletions cut 6 bases from V and 5 bases from J, with 19 bases between. The CDR3 has 15 residues. Germline-derived CDR1 and CDR2 are SNHLY and FYNNEI. The DNA of the CDR3 is TGTGCCAGCAGAACCCTTTCGGGGGGCGGGGAGACCCAGTACTTC. Its protein is CASRTLSGGGETQYF.

The rearrangement joins TRBV5-1 to TRBJ2-1; TRBD1 matches 7 bases. Unmatched junction bases numbered 6, after V lost 5 bases and J lost 1 base. Germline V gene data show CDR1 as SGHRS and CDR2 as YFSETQ. This CDR3 spans 15 amino acids. The CDR3 spells CASRRGTASYNEQFF. The CDR3 DNA reads as TGCGCCAGCAGGAGGGGGACAGCATCCTACAATGAGCAGTTCTTC.

A word on this clone: A read error may produce the germline difference seen at one junction end. The V call is TRBV2, the J call TRBJ1-2, with 9 bases lining up with TRBD1. Germline V CDR1 and CDR2: SNHLY, FYNNEI. This CDR3 has 11 amino acids. The CDR3 region has the DNA TGTGCCAGCAGTCAAGACAGGGGGGCGATCTTC. Protein product: CASSQDRGAIF.